The rows below give T cell receptor beta chains drawn from one sample of a study of T-cell reconstitution after alpha-beta-depleted transplantation in children. From the PCR reads, TCRdb called clonotypes with MiXCR, one entry per CDR3 protein. The sample shows hundreds of thousands of distinct CDR3 sequences, about 23% of them seen only once. The specimen was PBMCs, mostly from graft donor cells, collected 360 days after TCRalphabeta/CD19-depleted stem cell transplant. Receptors were obtained from a boy less than two years old who had a stem cell transplant for acute myeloid leukemia, so the T cells may come from the graft donor. CDR3s include the opening cysteine and the closing phenylalanine or tryptophan. Each record gives: D gene, V gene, J gene, clone size, CDR3 protein, CDR3 DNA. The D gene is left open where the match is weak. Expanded clones are given a class, and other clones once, few, many or no size at all.

TRBD1	TRBV24-1	TRBJ2-4	many	CATSGAGTGKNIQYF	TGTGCCACCAGTGGTGCCGGGACAGGGAAAAACATTCAGTACTTC
-	TRBV4-3	TRBJ2-7	few	CASSQDQVGGGPWEQYF	TGCGCCAGCAGCCAAGATCAGGTGGGGGGGGGGCCTTGGGAGCAGTACTTC
-	TRBV5-1	TRBJ2-1	-	CASSLALRGARGNEQFF	TGCGCCAGCAGCTTGGCTCTCCGGGGGGCCAGGGGGAATGAGCAGTTCTTC
-	TRBV20-1	TRBJ2-1	-	CSARLGYEQFF	TGCAGTGCTCGCCTAGGGTATGAGCAGTTCTTC
-	TRBV6-5	TRBJ1-6	many	CASSYSDGRNNSPLHF	TGTGCCAGCAGTTACTCGGACGGTAGAAATAATTCACCCCTCCACTTT
-	TRBV5-1	TRBJ2-3	many	CASSSGSGSYTDTQYF	TGCGCCAGCAGCTCGGGGTCGGGTTCATACACAGATACGCAGTATTTT
-	TRBV5-1	TRBJ2-5	-	CASSLRRAETQYF	TGCGCCAGCAGCTTGAGAAGGGCAGAGACCCAGTACTTC
-	TRBV20-1	TRBJ2-5	-	CSARDFWQAPKETQYF	TGCAGTGCTAGAGATTTCTGGCAGGCCCCTAAAGAGACCCAGTACTTC
TRBD2	TRBV20-1	TRBJ2-3	-	CSARDRLAGLGDTQYF	TGCAGTGCTAGAGATCGACTAGCGGGGCTTGGGGATACGCAGTATTTT
TRBD2	TRBV20-1	TRBJ2-3	many	CSARKRGPLTDTQYF	TGCAGTGCTAGAAAGCGGGGGCCTCTCACAGATACGCAGTATTTT